This paragraph reports one TCR beta chain. TCRdb's table, derived via immunoSEQ multiplex PCR, lists solely in-frame clones and lacks some. The data show tens of thousands of clones, with under 99% seen just once and approximately 0.21% held by the top ten. This specimen comes from a study of technical replicates of blood from a handful of donors. In germline, CDR1 is SGHVS, CDR2 FNYEAQ. The CDR3 is 22 residues long. Trimming at V came to 2 bases and at J to 4 bases, leaving 28 bases not matched to a gene. The chain uses TRBV7-6 and TRBJ1-1; 7 bases line up with TRBD1. Sequenced: T cells isolated from PBMCs. This TCR came from a human donor in good health. The DNA of the CDR3 is TGTGCCAGCAGCTTACTCCCTCTTAAAGACAGGGAGGATCTGTTTTTTGTCACTGAAGCTTTCTTT. Its translation: CASSLLPLKDREDLFFVTEAFF.